Reported below is one TCR beta chain. Its antigen is unidentified. The data derive from a study of T cells in localized non-small cell lung cancer. Trimming took 7 bases from V and 5 from J, leaving 8 bases between them. CDR1 is PRHDT, CDR2 FYEKMQ, per germline (reference sequence). The CDR3 contains 11 residues. Overall study results and limits: There were a median around 57 of the top 100 tumor clones appearing in adjacent lung.

The assay was immunoSEQ multiplex PCR, and TCRdb's table has in-frame clones only and misses some. The sample lists about 40,000 clones; around nine tenths were seen once. The sample in question was peripheral blood, obtained before any cancer treatment. The sequence was obtained from a man aged 18 to 49 with stage I lung adenocarcinoma. This chain uses TRBV13 with TRBJ1-1, with D possibly matching TRBD1 (6 bases). CDR3: CASTDRTEAFF. CDR3 sequence (DNA): TGTGCCAGCACTGACAGGACTGAAGCTTTCTTT.